This T cell receptor beta chain was sequenced during a study of blood T cell repertoires in COVID-19 (TCRdb year 2020). With respect to the entire study: Collaborator samples came from the United States, Italy and Spain and covered acute and convalescent phases of COVID-19. The prospective study material was composed of cDNA or gDNA derived from T cells, B-cell-depleted T cells, or PBMCs. Deeply sampled blood TCRbeta repertoires from subjects exposed to, actively infected with, or recovered from COVID-19 were included in the dataset. The repertoires were released in a freely available public database meant as a resource for research on the immune response to SARS-CoV-2. Samples came from the ongoing ImmuneRACE study (first 160 participants) plus 1,254 subjects from 6 global collaborators. A de-identified subject ID, COVID-19 status, age in years and sex were almost always included in the sample metadata. HLA class I and class II types, where available, came from metadata supplied by the sample provider rather than from assay-based typing.

From V the trimming removes 3 bases and from J it removes 12 bases, while the gene matches leave 4 bases of the junction unaccounted for. The CDR3 runs 12 amino acids, cysteine and phenylalanine included. Only CDR3 DNA remains: 36 bases, in frame from the first base. CDR1 and CDR2 (LGHDT, YNNKEL) derive from the germline V gene (reference sequence). The immunoSEQ Assay, a bias-controlled multiplex PCR, was used to amplify TCRbeta CDR3 regions from genomic DNA. Concerning the study's data processing: The number of nucleated cells in each sample was estimated by amplification of reference gene primers within the assay. To quantify the absolute abundance of each unique TCRbeta CDR3 rearrangement, sequence reads were collapsed and filtered. For each sample, productive Simpson clonality was calculated by taking the square root of Simpson's diversity index across productive rearrangements. TCRdb provides this immuneACCESS table in a form limited to in-frame rearrangements. Some clones are lacking; in checked studies, under half of them reflect an unresolved V gene, and why the rest are absent is not known. V, J and clone size are those of that table, while D and trimming were read from the DNA. The sample table lists around 270,000 clones, 75% to 90% of them with a count of one. The ten largest clones add up to nearly 2% of the sample.

The collaborating institutions used their own protocols to collect whole blood in K2EDTA tubes. Collaborator samples were shipped for TCRbeta analysis as frozen whole blood, isolated PBMCs, or DNA extracted from either sample type. On this clone itself: Its antigen is currently not known. It has no much larger one-base neighbor in the sample; base qualities were not kept.

Findings and caveats that apply to the study as a whole: The amount of clinical and demographic metadata varied by source and participant and was provided uncurated.

The chain links TRBV3-1 (or the pseudogene TRBV3-2) with TRBJ1-5, with 8 middle bases fitting TRBD1. The sequence derives from a man aged 30-40 years with active or convalescent COVID-19. Sequencing input: peripheral blood. The bases are TGTGCCAGCAGCCACAGGACAGGGTTCCAGCATTTT. The resulting protein is CASSHRTGFQHF.